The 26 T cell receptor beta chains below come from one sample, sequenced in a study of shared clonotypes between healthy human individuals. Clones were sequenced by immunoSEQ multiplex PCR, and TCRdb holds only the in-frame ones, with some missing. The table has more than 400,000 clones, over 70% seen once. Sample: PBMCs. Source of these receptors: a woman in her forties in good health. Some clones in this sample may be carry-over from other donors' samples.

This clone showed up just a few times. Written as DNA, the CDR3 is TGTGCCAGCAGTTTATGGAGGACAGGGAAAAACACTGAAGCTTTCTTT. This gives the protein CASSLWRTGKNTEAFF. V is TRBV28 and J is TRBJ1-1; 8 bases agree with TRBD1. The length of the CDR3 is 16 residues. V lost 0 bases and J lost 2; bases outside the gene matches: 5. The germline CDR1 and CDR2 sequences are MDHEN and SYDVKM.

For the CDR3, the DNA is TGTGCCAGCTCACCCGCGGCCGCAGCGAACACCGGGGAGCTGTTTTTT. This encodes CASSPAAAANTGELFF. The V call is TRBV18, the J call TRBJ2-2; no clear D gene. Trimming removed 3 bases from V and 0 bases from J, with 11 bases in between. The CDR3 consists of 16 residues. CDR1 and CDR2 from the germline V gene are KGHSH and LQKENI.

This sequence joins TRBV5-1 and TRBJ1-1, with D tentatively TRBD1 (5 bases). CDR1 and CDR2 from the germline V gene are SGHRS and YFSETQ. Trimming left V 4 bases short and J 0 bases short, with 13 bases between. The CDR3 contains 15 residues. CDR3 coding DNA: TGCGCCAGCAGCCGCGACGAGGGGATGAACACTGAAGCTTTCTTT. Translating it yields CASSRDEGMNTEAFF.

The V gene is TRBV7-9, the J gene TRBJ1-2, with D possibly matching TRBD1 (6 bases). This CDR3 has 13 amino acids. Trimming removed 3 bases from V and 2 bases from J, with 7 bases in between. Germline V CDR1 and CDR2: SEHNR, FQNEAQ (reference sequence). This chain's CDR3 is CASSFGQNYGYTF. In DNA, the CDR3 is TGTGCCAGCAGCTTTGGACAGAACTATGGCTACACCTTC.

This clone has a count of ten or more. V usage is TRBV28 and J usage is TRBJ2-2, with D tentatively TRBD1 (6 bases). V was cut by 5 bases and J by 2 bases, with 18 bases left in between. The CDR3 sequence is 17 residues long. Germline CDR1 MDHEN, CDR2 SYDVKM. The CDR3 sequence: CASSPFPGTRNTGELFF. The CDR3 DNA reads TGTGCCAGCAGTCCCTTTCCCGGGACAAGAAACACCGGGGAGCTGTTTTTT.

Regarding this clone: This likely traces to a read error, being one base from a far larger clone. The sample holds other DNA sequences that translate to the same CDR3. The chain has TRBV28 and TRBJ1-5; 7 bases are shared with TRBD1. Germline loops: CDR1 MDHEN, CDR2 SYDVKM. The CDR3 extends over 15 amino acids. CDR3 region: CASSPGGFSNQPQHF. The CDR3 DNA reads TGTGCCAGCAGTCCAGGGGGTTTCAGCAATCAGCCTCAGCATTTT.

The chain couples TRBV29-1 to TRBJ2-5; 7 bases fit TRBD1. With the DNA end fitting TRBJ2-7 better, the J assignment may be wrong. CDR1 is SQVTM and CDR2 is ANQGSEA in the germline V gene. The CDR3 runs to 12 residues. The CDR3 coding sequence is TGCAGCGTGGGGGACAGTCAGTACGAGCAGTACTTC. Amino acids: CSVGDSQYEQYF.

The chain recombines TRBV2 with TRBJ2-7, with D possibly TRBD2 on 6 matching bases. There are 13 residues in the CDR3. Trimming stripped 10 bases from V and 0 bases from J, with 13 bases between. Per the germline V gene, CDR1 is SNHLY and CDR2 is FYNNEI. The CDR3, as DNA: TGTGCCACACGGACTACGGGCTCCTACGAGCAGTACTTC. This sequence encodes CATRTTGSYEQYF.

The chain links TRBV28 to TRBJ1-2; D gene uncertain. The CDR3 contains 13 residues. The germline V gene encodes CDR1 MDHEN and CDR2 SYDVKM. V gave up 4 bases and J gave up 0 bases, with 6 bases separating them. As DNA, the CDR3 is TGTGCCAGCAGTTCGACCGCTAACTATGGCTACACCTTC. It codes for CASSSTANYGYTF.

CDR3 nucleotides: TGTGCCAGCAGTCTAGCGACAGGAGCCCAAGAGACCCAGTACTTC. It encodes CASSLATGAQETQYF. The chain combines TRBV28 with TRBJ2-5; D may be TRBD1 or TRBD2 (6 bases each). Trimming stripped 5 bases from V and 1 base from J, with 14 bases between. The CDR3 length is 15 residues. Per germline, CDR1 MDHEN and CDR2 SYDVKM. Variable domain in full (rest from reference TRBV28 and TRBJ2-5): DVKVTQSSRYLVKRTGEKVFLECVQDMDHENMFWYRQDPGLGLRLIYFSYDVKMKEKGDIPEGYSVSREKKERFSLILESASTNQTSMYLCASSLATGAQETQYFGPGTRLLVL.

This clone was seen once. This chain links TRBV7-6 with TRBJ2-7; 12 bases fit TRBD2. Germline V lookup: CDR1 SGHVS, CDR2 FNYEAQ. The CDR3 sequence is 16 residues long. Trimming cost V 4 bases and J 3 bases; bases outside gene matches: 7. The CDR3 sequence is CASSSGLAGHGYEQYF. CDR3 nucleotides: TGTGCCAGCAGCTCTGGACTAGCGGGACATGGCTACGAGCAGTACTTC.

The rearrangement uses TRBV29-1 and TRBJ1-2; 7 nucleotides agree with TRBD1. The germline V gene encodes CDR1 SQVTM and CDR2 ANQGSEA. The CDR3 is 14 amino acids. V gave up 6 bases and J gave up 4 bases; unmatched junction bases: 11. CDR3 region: CSVPEGGGFYGYTF. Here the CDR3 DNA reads TGCAGCGTCCCGGAGGGAGGGGGCTTCTATGGCTACACCTTC.

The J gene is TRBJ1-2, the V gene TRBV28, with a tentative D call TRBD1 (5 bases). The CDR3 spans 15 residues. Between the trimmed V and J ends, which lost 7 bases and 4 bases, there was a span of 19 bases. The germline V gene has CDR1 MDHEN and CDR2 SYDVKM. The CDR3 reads CASTSGGLISYGYTF. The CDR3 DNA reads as TGTGCCAGCACGTCCGGGGGACTCATCTCCTATGGCTACACCTTC.

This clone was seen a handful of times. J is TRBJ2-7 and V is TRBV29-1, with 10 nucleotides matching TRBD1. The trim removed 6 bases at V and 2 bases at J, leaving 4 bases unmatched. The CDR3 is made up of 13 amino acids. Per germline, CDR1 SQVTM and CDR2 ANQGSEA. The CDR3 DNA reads TGCAGCGTGGCTGGGACAGGGGCCTACGAGCAGTACTTC. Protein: CSVAGTGAYEQYF.

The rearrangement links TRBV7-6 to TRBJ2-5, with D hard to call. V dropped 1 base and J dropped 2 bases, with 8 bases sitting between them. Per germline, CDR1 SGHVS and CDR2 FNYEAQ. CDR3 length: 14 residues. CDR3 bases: TGTGCCAGCAGCTTAGGTCGGGTGCAAGAGACCCAGTACTTC. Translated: CASSLGRVQETQYF.

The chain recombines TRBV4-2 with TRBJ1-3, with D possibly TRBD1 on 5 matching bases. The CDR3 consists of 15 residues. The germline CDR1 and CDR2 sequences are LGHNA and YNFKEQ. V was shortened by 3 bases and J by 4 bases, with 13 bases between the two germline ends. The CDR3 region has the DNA TGTGCCAGCAGCCAGGGGGGGACCGTCGGAAACACCATATATTTT. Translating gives CASSQGGTVGNTIYF.

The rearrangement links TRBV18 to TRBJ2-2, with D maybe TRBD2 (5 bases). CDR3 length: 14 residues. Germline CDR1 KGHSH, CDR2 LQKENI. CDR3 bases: TGTGGGAGTCGTGGGGAGAAACACACCGGGGAGCTGTTTTTT. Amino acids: CGSRGEKHTGELFF. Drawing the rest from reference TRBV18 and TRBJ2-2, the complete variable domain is NAGVMQNPRHLVRRRGQEARLRCSPMKGHSHVYWYRQLPEEGLKFMVYLQKENIIDESGMPKERFSAEFPKEGPSILRIQQVVRGDSAAYFCGSRGEKHTGELFFGEGSRLTVL.

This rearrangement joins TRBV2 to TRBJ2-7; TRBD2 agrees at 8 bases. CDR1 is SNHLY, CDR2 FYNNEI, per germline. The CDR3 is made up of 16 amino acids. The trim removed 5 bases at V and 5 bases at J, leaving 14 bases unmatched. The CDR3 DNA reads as TGTGCCAGCAGTTACTACGCGGGAGGCCCGGAGCACGAGCAGTACTTC. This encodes CASSYYAGGPEHEQYF.

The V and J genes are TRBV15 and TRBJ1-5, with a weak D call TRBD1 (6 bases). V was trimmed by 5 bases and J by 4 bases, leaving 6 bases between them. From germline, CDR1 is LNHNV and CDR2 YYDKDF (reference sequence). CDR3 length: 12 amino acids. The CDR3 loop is CATSGQNQPQHF. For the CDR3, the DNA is TGTGCCACCAGCGGACAGAATCAGCCCCAGCATTTT.

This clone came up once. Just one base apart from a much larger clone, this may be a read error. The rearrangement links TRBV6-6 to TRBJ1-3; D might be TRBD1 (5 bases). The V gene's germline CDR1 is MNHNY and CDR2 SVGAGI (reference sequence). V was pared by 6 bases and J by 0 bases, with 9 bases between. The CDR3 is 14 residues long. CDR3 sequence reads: CASREDNSGNTIYF. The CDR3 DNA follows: TGTGCCAGCAGGGAGGACAACTCTGGAAACACCATATATTTT.

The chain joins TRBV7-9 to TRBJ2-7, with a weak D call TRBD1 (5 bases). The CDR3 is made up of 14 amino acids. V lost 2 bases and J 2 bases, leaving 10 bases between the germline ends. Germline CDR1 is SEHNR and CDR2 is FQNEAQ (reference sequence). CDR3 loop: CASSLWQGTYEQYF. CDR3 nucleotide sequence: TGTGCCAGCAGCTTATGGCAGGGAACCTACGAGCAGTACTTC. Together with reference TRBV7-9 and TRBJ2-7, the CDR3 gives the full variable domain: DTGVSQNPRHKITKRGQNVTFRCDPISEHNRLYWYRQTLGQGPEFLTYFQNEAQLEKSRLLSDRFSAERPKGSFSTLEIQRTEQGDSAMYLCASSLWQGTYEQYFGPGTRLTVT.

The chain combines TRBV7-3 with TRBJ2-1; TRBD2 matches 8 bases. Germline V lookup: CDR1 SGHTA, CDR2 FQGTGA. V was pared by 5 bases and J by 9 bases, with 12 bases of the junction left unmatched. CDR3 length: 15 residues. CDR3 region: CASSPQSGSPPEQFF. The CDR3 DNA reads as TGTGCCAGCAGCCCCCAGAGCGGGAGTCCTCCTGAGCAGTTCTTC.

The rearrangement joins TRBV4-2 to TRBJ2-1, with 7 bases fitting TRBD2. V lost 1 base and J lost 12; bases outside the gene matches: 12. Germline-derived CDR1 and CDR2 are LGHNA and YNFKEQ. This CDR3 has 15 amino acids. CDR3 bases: TGTGCCAGCAGCCAAGGTACTCTAGCGCGGGAGTCGCAGTTCTTC. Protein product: CASSQGTLARESQFF.

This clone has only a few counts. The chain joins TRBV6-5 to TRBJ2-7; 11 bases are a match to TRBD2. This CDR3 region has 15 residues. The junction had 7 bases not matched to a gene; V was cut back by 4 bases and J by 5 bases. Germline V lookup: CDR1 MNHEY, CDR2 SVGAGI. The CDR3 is CASSLIAGGPNEQYF. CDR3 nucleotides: TGTGCCAGCAGTTTAATAGCGGGAGGGCCCAACGAGCAGTACTTC.

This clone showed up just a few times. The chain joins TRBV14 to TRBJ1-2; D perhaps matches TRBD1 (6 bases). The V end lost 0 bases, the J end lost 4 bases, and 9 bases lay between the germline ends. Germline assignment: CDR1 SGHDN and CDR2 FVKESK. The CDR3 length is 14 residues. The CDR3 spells CASSQEGQIYGYTF. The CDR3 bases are TGTGCCAGCAGCCAAGAGGGACAAATCTATGGCTACACCTTC.

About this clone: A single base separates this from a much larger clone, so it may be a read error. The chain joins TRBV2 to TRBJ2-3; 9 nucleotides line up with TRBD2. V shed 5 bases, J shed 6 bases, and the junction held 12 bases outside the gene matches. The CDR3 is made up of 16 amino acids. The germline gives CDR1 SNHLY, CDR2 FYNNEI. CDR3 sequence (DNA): TGTGCCAGCAGTCCCTTAGCTAGCGGGAATTTGGATACGCAGTATTTT. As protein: CASSPLASGNLDTQYF.